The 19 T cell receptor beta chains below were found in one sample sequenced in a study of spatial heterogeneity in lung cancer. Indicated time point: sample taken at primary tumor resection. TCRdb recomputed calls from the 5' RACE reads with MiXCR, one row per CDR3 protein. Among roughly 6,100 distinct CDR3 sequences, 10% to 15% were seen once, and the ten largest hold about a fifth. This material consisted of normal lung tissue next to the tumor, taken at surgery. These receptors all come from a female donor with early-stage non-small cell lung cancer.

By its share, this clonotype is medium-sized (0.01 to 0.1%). The CDR3 reads CSARDRRGLYNSPLHF. In DNA form, the CDR3 reads TGCAGTGCTAGAGATCGGAGGGGTCTATATAATTCACCCCTCCACTTT. The chain combines TRBV20-1 with TRBJ1-6; D may be TRBD1 (5 bases). The germline CDR1 and CDR2 sequences are DFQATT and SNEGSKA (reference sequence). V shed 0 bases and J shed 4 bases, with 13 bases lying between them. The CDR3 has 16 residues.

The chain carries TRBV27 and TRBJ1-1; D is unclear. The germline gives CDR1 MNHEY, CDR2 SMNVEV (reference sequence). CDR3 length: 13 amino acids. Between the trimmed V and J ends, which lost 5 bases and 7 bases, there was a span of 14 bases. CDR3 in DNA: TGTGCCAGCAGTCCTCCGGGCCCCCTTGAAGCTTTCTTT. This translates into CASSPPGPLEAFF.

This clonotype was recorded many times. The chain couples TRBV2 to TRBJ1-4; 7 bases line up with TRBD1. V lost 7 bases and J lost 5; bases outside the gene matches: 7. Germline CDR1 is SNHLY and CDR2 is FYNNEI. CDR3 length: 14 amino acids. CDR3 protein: CASTRQGSNEKLFF. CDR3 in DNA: TGTGCCAGCACCCGACAGGGATCCAATGAAAAACTGTTTTTT.

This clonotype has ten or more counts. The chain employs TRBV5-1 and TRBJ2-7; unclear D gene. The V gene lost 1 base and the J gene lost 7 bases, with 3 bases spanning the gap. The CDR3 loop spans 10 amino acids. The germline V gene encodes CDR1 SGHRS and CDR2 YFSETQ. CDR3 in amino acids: CASSLREQYV. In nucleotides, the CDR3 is TGCGCCAGCAGCTTGAGGGAGCAGTACGTC.

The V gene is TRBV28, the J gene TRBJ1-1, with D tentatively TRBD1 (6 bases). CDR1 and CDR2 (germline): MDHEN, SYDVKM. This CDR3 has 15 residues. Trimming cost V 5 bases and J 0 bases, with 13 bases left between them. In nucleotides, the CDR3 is TGTGCCAGCAGTGGGCGGACAGCAATGAACACTGAAGCTTTCTTT. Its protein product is CASSGRTAMNTEAFF. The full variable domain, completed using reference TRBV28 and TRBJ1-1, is DVKVTQSSRYLVKRTGEKVFLECVQDMDHENMFWYRQDPGLGLRLIYFSYDVKMKEKGDIPEGYSVSREKKERFSLILESASTNQTSMYLCASSGRTAMNTEAFFGQGTRLTVV.

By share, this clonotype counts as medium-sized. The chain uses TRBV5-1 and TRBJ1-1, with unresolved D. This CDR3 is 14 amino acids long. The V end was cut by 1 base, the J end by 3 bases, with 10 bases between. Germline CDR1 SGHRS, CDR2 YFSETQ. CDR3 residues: CASSLPGHYTEAFF. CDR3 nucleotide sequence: TGCGCCAGCAGCTTGCCGGGTCACTACACTGAAGCTTTCTTT.

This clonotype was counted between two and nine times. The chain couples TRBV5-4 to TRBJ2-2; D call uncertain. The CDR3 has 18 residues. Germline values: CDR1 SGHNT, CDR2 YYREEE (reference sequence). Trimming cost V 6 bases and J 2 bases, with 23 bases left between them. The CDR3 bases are TGTGCCAGCACCCCCTTCATTCGATGGGGTTCTAACACCGGGGAGCTGTTTTTT. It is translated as CASTPFIRWGSNTGELFF.

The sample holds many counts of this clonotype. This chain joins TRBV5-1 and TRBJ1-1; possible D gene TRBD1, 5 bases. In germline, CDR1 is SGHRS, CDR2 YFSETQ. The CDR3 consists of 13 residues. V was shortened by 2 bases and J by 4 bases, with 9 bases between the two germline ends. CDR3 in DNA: TGCGCCAGCAGCTTTGCAGGGAGCACTGAAGCTTTCTTT. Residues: CASSFAGSTEAFF. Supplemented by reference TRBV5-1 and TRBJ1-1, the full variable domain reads KAGVTQTPRYLIKTRGQQVTLSCSPISGHRSVSWYQQTPGQGLQFLFEYFSETQRNKGNFPGRFSGRQFSNSRSEMNVSTLELGDSALYLCASSFAGSTEAFFGQGTRLTVV.

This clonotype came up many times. The CDR3 nucleotides read TGTGCCAGCAGCCTAACCGGGGAGCTGTTTTTT. The encoded protein is CASSLTGELFF. This chain links TRBV11-2 with TRBJ2-2, with D uncertain. Germline V gives CDR1 SGHAT, CDR2 FQNNGV. This CDR3 is built from 11 residues. V shed 5 bases and J shed 5 bases, with 3 bases lying between them. The whole variable domain, filled in from reference TRBV11-2 and TRBJ2-2, reads EAGVAQSPRYKIIEKRQSVAFWCNPISGHATLYWYQQILGQGPKLLIQFQNNGVVDDSQLPKDRFSAERLKGVDSTLKIQPAKLEDSAVYLCASSLTGELFFGEGSRLTVL.

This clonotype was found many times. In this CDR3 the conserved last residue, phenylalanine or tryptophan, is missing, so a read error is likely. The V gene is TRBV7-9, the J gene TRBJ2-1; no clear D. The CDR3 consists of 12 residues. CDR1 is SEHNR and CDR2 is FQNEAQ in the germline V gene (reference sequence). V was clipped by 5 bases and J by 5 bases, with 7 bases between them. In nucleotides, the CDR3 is TGTGCCAGCAGCCGGATTGACAATGAGCAGTTCTCC. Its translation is CASSRIDNEQFS.

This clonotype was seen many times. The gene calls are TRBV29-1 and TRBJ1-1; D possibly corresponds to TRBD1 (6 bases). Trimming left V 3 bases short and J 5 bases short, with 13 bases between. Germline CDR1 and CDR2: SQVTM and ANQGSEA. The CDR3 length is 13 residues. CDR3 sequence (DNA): TGCAGCGTTGACAACAGGGCGGGGACTGAAGCTTTCTTT. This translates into CSVDNRAGTEAFF. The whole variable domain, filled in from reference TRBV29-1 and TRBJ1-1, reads SAVISQKPSRDICQRGTSLTIQCQVDSQVTMMFWYRQQPGQSLTLIATANQGSEATYESGFVIDKFPISRPNLTFSTLTVSNMSPEDSSIYLCSVDNRAGTEAFFGQGTRLTVV.

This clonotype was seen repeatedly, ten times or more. CDR3 loop: CASSLGRLETQYF. CDR3 sequence (DNA): TGTGCCAGCAGCTTAGGTAGACTAGAGACCCAGTACTTC. The chain joins TRBV7-8 to TRBJ2-5; no definite D call. Germline CDR1 reads SGHVS; CDR2 reads FQNEAQ. V lost 1 base, J lost 4 bases, and 7 bases lay in between. CDR3 length equals 13 residues. Drawing the rest from reference TRBV7-8 and TRBJ2-5, the complete variable domain is GAGVSQSPRYKVAKRGQDVALRCDPISGHVSLFWYQQALGQGPEFLTYFQNEAQLDKSGLPSDRFFAERPEGSVSTLKIQRTQQEDSAVYLCASSLGRLETQYFGPGTRLLVL.

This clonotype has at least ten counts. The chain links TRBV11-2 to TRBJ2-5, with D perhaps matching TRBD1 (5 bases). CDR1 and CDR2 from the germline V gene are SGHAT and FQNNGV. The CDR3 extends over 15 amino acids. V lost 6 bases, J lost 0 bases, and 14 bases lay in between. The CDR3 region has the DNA TGTGCCAGCAGGCCGACAGACCCTTACCAAGAGACCCAGTACTTC. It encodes CASRPTDPYQETQYF.

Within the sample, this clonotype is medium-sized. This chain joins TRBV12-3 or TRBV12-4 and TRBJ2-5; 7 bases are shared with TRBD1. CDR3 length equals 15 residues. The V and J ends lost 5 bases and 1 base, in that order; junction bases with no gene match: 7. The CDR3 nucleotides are TGTGCCAGCAGTGGAACCGGGACAGCCCAAGAGACCCAGTACTTC. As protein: CASSGTGTAQETQYF.

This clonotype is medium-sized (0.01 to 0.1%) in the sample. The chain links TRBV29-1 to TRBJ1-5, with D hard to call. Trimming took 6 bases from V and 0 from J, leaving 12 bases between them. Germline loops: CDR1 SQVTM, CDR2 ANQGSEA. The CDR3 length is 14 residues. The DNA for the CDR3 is TGCAGCGTCCCTACAGTCTATAGCAATCAGCCCCAGCATTTT. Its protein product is CSVPTVYSNQPQHF. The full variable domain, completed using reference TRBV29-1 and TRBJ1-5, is SAVISQKPSRDICQRGTSLTIQCQVDSQVTMMFWYRQQPGQSLTLIATANQGSEATYESGFVIDKFPISRPNLTFSTLTVSNMSPEDSSIYLCSVPTVYSNQPQHFGDGTRLSIL.

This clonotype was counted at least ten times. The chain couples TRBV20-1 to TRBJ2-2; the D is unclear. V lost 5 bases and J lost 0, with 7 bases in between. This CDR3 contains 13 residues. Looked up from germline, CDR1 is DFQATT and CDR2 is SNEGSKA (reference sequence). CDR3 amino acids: CSASFANTGELFF. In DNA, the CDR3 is TGCAGTGCTTCGTTCGCGAACACCGGGGAGCTGTTTTTT.

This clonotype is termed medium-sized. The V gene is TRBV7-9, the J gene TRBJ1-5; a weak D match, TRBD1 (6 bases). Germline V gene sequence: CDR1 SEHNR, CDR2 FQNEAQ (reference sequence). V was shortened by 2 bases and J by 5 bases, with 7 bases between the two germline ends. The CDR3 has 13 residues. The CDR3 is CASSLPGDQPQHF. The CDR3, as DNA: TGTGCCAGCAGCTTACCAGGGGATCAGCCCCAGCATTTT.

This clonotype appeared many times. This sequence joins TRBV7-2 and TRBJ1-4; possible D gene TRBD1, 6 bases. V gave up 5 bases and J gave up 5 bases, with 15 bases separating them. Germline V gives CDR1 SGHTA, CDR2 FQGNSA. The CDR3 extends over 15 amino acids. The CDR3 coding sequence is TGTGCCAGCAGCCCGAGAGCCGACAGGAATGAAAAACTGTTTTTT. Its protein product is CASSPRADRNEKLFF. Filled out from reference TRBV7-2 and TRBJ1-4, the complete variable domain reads GAGVSQSPSNKVTEKGKDVELRCDPISGHTALYWYRQSLGQGLEFLIYFQGNSAPDKSGLPSDRFSAERTGGSVSTLTIQRTQQEDSAVYLCASSPRADRNEKLFFGSGTQLSVL.

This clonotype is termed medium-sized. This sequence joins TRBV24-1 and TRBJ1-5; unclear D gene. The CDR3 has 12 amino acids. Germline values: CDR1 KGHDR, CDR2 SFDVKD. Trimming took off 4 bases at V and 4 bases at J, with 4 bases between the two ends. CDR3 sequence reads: CATSDSNQPQHF. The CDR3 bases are TGTGCCACCAGTGACTCGAATCAGCCCCAGCATTTT.